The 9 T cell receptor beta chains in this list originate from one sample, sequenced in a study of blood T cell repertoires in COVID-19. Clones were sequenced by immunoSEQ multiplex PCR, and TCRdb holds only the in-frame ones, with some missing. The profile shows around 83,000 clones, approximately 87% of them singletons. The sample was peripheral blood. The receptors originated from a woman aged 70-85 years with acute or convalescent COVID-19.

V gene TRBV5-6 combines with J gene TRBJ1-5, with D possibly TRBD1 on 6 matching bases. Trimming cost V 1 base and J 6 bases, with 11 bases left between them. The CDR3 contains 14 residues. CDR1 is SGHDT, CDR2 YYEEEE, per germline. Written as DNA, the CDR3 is TGTGCCAGCAGCTTGCGCGCAGGGGCTCAGCCCCAGCATTTT. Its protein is CASSLRAGAQPQHF. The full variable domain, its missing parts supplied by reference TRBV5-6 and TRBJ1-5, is DAGVTQSPTHLIKTRGQQVTLRCSPKSGHDTVSWYQQALGQGPQFIFQYYEEEERQRGNFPDRFSGHQFPNYSSELNVNALLLGDSALYLCASSLRAGAQPQHFGDGTRLSIL.

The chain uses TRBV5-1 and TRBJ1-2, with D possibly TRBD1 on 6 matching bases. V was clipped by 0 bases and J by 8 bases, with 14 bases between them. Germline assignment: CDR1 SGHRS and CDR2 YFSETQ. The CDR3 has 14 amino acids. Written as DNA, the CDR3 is TGCGCCAGCAGCTTGGACTCGAGTGGGGGCGGCTACACCTTC. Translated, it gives CASSLDSSGGGYTF.

As DNA, the CDR3 is TGTGCCAGTAGTAGCGGGCCCGGCACCTACAATGAGCAGTTCTTC. Protein: CASSSGPGTYNEQFF. V and J are TRBV19 and TRBJ2-1; a possible D gene is TRBD2 (5 bases). CDR3 length: 15 amino acids. V dropped 4 bases and J dropped 2 bases, with 12 bases sitting between them. Per germline, CDR1 LNHDA and CDR2 SQIVND (reference sequence).

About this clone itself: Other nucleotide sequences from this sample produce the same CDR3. The CDR3 DNA sequence: TGTGCCAGCAGCTTGGACAGGGACTATGGCTACACCTTC. Amino acids: CASSLDRDYGYTF. The chain is built from TRBV5-4 and TRBJ1-2; tentatively, D is TRBD1 (6 bases). The CDR3 consists of 13 residues. Germline lookup yields CDR1 SGHNT and CDR2 YYREEE (reference sequence). Trimming stripped 0 bases from V and 3 bases from J, with 6 bases between. Using reference TRBV5-4 and TRBJ1-2 for the parts outside the CDR3, the full variable domain is ETGVTQSPTHLIKTRGQQVTLRCSSQSGHNTVSWYQQALGQGPQFIFQYYREEENGRGNFPPRFSGLQFPNYSSELNVNALELDDSALYLCASSLDRDYGYTFGSGTRLTVV.

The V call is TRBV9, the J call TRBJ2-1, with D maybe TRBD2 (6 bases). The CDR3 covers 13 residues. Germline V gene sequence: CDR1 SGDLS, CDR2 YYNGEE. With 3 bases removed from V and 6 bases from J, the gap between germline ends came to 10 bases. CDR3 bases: TGTGCCAGCAGCGCTAGCGAGTCCAATGAGCAGTTCTTC. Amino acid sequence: CASSASESNEQFF.

Written as DNA, the CDR3 is TGTGCCAGCAGCCCGGTGCAGGGGGCGAGCAATCAGCCCCAGCATTTT. Translation gives CASSPVQGASNQPQHF. V and J are TRBV4-2 and TRBJ1-5; the match to TRBD1 covers 8 bases. CDR3 length: 16 residues. CDR1 is LGHNA, CDR2 YNFKEQ, per germline. Unmatched junction bases numbered 6, after V lost 4 bases and J lost 1 base.

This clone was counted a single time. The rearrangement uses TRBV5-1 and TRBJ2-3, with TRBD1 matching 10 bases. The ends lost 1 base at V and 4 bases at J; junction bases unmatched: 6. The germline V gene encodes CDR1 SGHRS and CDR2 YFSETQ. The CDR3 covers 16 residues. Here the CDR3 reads CASSLTGTGDPDTQYF. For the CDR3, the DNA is TGCGCCAGCAGCTTGACCGGGACAGGGGACCCAGATACGCAGTATTTT.

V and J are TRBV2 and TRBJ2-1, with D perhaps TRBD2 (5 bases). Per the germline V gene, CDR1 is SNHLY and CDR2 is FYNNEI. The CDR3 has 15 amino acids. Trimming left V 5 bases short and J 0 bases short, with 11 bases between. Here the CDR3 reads CASSRDYLSYNEQFF. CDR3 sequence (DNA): TGTGCCAGCAGTCGCGACTACCTCTCCTACAATGAGCAGTTCTTC.

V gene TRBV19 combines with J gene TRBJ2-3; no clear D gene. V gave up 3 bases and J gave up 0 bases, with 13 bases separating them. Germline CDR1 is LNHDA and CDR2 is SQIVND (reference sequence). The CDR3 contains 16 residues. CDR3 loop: CASSIFTDISTDTQYF. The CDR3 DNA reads TGTGCCAGTAGTATTTTCACAGACATCAGCACAGATACGCAGTATTTT.